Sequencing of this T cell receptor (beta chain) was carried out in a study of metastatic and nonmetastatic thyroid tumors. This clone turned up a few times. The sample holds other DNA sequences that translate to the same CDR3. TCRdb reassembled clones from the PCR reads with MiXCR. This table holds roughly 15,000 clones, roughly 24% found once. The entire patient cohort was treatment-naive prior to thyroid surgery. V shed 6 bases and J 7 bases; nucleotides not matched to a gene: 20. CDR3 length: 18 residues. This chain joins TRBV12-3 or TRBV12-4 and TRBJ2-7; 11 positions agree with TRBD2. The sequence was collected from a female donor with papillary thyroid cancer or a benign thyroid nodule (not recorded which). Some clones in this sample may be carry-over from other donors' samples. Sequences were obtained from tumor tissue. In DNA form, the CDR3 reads TGTGCCAGCAGCCTTTCCGGGACTAGCGGTAGTTTGCGGAATGAGCAGTACTTC. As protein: CASSLSGTSGSLRNEQYF.